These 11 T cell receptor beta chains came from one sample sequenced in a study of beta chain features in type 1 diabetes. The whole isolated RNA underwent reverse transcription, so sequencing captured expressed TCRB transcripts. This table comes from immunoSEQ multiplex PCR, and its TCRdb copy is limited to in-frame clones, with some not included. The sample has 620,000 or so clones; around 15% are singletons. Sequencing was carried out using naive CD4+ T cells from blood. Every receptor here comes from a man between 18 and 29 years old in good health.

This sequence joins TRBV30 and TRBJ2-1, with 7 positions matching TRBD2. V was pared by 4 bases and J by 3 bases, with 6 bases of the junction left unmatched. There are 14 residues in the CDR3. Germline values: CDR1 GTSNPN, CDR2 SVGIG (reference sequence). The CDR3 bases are TGTGCCTGGAATATTGGGACTAACTACAATGAGCAGTTCTTC. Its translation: CAWNIGTNYNEQFF.

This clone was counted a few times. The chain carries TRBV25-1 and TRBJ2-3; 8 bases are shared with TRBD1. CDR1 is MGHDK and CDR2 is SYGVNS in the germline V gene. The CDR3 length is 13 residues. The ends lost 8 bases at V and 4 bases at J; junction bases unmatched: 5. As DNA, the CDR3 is TGTGCCAGCGGTGGACAGGGACCAGATACGCAGTATTTT. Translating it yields CASGGQGPDTQYF.

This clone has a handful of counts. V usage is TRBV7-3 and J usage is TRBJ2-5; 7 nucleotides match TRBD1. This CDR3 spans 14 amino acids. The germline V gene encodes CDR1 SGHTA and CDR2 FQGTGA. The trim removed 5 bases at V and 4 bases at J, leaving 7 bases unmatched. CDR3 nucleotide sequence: TGTGCCAGCAGCCCCCAGGGGGTGGGAGAGACCCAGTACTTC. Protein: CASSPQGVGETQYF. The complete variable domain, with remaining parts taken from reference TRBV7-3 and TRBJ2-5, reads GAGVSQTPSNKVTEKGKYVELRCDPISGHTALYWYRQSLGQGPEFLIYFQGTGAADDSGLPNDRFFAVRPEGSVSTLKIQRTERGDSAVYLCASSPQGVGETQYFGPGTRLLVL.

Here the CDR3 DNA reads TGTGCCAGCAGCGTAGGACTAGCGGATACCTACAATGAGCAGTTCTTC. Residues: CASSVGLADTYNEQFF. The gene calls are TRBV9 and TRBJ2-1, with 9 bases matching TRBD2. V trimming: 0 bases; J trimming: 2 bases; junction bases outside the gene matches: 3. Germline CDR1 is SGDLS and CDR2 is YYNGEE. The length of the CDR3 is 16 residues.

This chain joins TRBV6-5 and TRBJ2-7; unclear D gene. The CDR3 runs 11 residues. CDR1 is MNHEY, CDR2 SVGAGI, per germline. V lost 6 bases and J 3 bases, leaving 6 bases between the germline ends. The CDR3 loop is CASSKNYEQYF. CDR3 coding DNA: TGTGCCAGCAGCAAGAACTACGAGCAGTACTTC.

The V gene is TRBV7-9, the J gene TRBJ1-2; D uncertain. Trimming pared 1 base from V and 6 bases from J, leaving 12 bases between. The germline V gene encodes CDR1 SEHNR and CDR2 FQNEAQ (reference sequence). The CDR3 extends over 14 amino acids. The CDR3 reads CASSLDPHHHGYTF. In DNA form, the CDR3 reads TGTGCCAGCAGCTTAGACCCACACCATCATGGCTACACCTTC.

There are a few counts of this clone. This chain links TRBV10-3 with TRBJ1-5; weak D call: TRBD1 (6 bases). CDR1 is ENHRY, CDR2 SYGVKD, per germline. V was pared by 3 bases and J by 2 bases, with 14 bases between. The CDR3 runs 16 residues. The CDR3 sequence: CAISERGPRGNQPQHF. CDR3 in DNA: TGTGCCATCAGTGAACGGGGGCCTAGGGGCAATCAGCCCCAGCATTTT.

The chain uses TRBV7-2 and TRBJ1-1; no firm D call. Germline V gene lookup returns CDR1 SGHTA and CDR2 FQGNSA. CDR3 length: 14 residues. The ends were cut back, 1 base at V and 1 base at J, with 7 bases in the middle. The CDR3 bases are TGTGCCAGCAGCTTAGTCCCCCCGAACACTGAAGCTTTCTTT. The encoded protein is CASSLVPPNTEAFF.

The CDR3 region has the DNA TGTGCCAGCAGCCTAGAGGGTTTTTCCTACGAGCAGTACTTC. Translated: CASSLEGFSYEQYF. V gene TRBV7-9 combines with J gene TRBJ2-7, with D perhaps TRBD2 (5 bases). The germline gives CDR1 SEHNR, CDR2 FQNEAQ (reference sequence). This CDR3 region has 14 residues. The V gene lost 5 bases and the J gene lost 1 base, with 12 bases spanning the gap.

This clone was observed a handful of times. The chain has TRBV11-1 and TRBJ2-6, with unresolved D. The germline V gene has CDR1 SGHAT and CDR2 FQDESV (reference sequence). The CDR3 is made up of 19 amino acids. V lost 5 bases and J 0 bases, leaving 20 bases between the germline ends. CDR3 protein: CASSDHGRMRYSGANVLTF. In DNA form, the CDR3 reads TGTGCCAGCAGCGACCATGGACGGATGAGGTACTCTGGGGCCAACGTCCTGACTTTC.

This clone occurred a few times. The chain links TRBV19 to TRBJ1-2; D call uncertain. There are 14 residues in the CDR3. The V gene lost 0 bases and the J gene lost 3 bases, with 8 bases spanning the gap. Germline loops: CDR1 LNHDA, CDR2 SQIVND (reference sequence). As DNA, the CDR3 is TGTGCCAGTAGTATAGACCCTAAGGACTATGGCTACACCTTC. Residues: CASSIDPKDYGYTF.